Described below is a single T cell receptor beta chain sequence and its context. Its specificity is not known. This specimen belongs to a study of cytomegalovirus exposure and HLA in healthy donors. Study-level results: In a later analysis, the majority of CMV-associated beta chains seemingly showed HLA restriction. TCR beta V segments were, for the most part, productive about 87% or about 30% of the time in an earlier analysis.

CDR1 is MNHNS and CDR2 is SASEGT in the germline V gene. Trimming shortened V by 10 bases and J by 4 bases, and 13 bases separated the two germline ends. CDR3 length: 12 residues. PCR employed 60 Vbeta and 13 Jbeta primers. Method: immunoSEQ multiplex PCR; TCRdb's copy keeps in-frame clones and lacks some. There are fewer than 90,000 clones in the sample; just under 80% occur only once, and around 2.5% lies in the top ten. The TCR originated in a male donor in good health and CMV-seropositive. The rearrangement uses TRBV6-1 and TRBJ1-2; TRBD1 is a possible D gene (5 bases). Sequenced sample: PBMCs. The CDR3 region is CATFFQGYGYTF. The CDR3 DNA reads as TGTGCCACCTTTTTTCAGGGCTATGGCTACACCTTC.